This T cell receptor beta chain was obtained from a study of blood T cell repertoires in COVID-19. Trimming cost V 7 bases and J 2 bases, with 11 bases left between them. The CDR3 runs 14 residues. The germline gives CDR1 LNHDA, CDR2 SQIVND (reference sequence). Original handling: Reference gene primer amplification in the assay estimated nucleated cell counts. Some clones are missing from TCRdb's copy, which holds only in-frame ones; the method was immunoSEQ multiplex PCR. V and J calls and clone size follow that table, whereas D and trimming were derived from the DNA. The table records 200,000 or so clones, just over 85% of them present only once.

This chain uses TRBV19 with TRBJ2-2, with D unresolved. This receptor was taken from a woman aged 40 to 50 with acute COVID-19. Material: PBMCs or T cells enriched from blood (not recorded which). The CDR3 loop is CASTSNRNTGELFF. DNA for the CDR3: TGTGCCAGTACCAGCAACAGAAACACCGGGGAGCTGTTTTTT.